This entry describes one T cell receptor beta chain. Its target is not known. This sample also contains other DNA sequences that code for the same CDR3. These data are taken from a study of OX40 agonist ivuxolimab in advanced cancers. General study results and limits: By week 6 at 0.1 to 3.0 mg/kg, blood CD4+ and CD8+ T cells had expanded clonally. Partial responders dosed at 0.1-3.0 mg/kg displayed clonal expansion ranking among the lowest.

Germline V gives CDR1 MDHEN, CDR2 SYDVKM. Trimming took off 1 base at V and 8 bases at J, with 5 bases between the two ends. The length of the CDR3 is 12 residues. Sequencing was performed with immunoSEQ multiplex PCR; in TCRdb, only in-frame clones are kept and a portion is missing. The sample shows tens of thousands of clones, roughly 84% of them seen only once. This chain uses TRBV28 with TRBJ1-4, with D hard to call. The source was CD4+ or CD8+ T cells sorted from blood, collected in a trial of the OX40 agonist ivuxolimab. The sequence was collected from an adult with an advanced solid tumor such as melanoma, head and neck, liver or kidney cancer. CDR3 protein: CASSLFGEKLFF. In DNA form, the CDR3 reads TGTGCCAGCAGTTTATTCGGAGAAAAACTGTTTTTT.